This T cell receptor (beta chain) was recorded in a study of CD4 T cells in relation to SARS-CoV-2 and coronaviruses. Study information: Controls used an HIV-1 Nef peptide pool or no peptide. General observations from the study: In approximately 70% of donors, memory CD4+ clonotypes crossrecognized SARS-CoV-2 and at least one common cold coronavirus spike.

Germline V gene sequence: CDR1 SGHAT, CDR2 FQNNGV. The V and J ends lost 3 bases and 0 bases, in that order; junction bases with no gene match: 7. The CDR3 runs 16 residues. This clone was seen a handful of times. Its target is unknown. CD4+ T cells from unexposed donors were obtained before the COVID-19 pandemic (2011-2018). CD4+ T cells were isolated from the cells after about ten days of culture. Cells permitting, SARS-CoV-2 S/N and four cold-coronavirus spikes were tested on unexposed-donor CD4+ T cells. The method was immunoSEQ multiplex PCR; TCRdb's version includes in-frame clones alone and lacks a portion of them. The table lists about 26,000 clones, more than 60% of them singletons, with 10% in the top ten.

Sequenced sample: CD4+ T cells from PBMCs, cultured in vitro. The TCR comes from a human donor in good health. The V call is TRBV11-2, the J call TRBJ1-2; 7 nucleotides match TRBD1. The CDR3 DNA sequence: TGTGCCAGCAGCTTGGCACTAGGACAGGCTAACTATGGCTACACCTTC. This codes for CASSLALGQANYGYTF.